This T cell receptor (beta chain) was retrieved from a study of blood T cell repertoires in COVID-19. At the level of the study: Acute-phase and convalescent COVID-19 samples originated in the United States, Italy and Spain.

This clone has more than one count but fewer than ten. Profiling relied on immunoSEQ multiplex PCR, and the TCRdb table lists in-frame clones only, not all of them. Of about 15,000 clones detected, 70% to 90% appear once; the ten largest clones hold under 45%. V was shortened by 4 bases and J by 7 bases, with 14 bases between the two germline ends. Germline assignment: CDR1 LGHNA and CDR2 YSLEER. The CDR3 has 14 residues. Sequencing was done on a sample of peripheral blood. The chain has TRBV4-3 and TRBJ2-1, with a weak D call TRBD2 (6 bases). This sequence originates from a man between 65 and 85 years old in a cohort sampled during active COVID-19. CDR3 nucleotides: TGCGCCAGCAGCCCCGGGACTGGTATGAATGAGCAGTTCTTC. Its translation: CASSPGTGMNEQFF.